This T cell receptor beta chain is drawn from a study of T cell responses to AZD1222 COVID-19 vaccine listed by TCRdb under 2021. In terms of the full investigation: A total of about 230 trial participants underwent TCR sequencing, of whom about 200 received two doses of AZD1222 and 26 received two doses of the MenACWY control vaccine. Trial participants were enrolled into age subgroups of 18-55, 56-69 and 70-plus years, which contained around 140, 26 and 57 TCR-sequenced participants, respectively. Results the study describes overall, beyond this receptor: The whole spike protein was spanned by vaccine-associated CD4 TCRs, and dominant responses were seen in regions 160-218 and 743-854. Most participants were white British and females outnumbered males, and the authors suggested that clonal diversity may have been underestimated. Conclusions about previously exposed vaccinees were limited because only a handful of AZD1222 recipients were SARS-CoV-2 seropositive at baseline. A significant rise in spike-specific TCR breadth and depth was observed after two AZD1222 doses relative to day 0 and relative to MenACWY recipients. In the small 56-69-year group, the increase in depth fell short of significance, most likely because of low power. No day 14 peak-response samples were available, so repertoires were characterized only after the peak T cell response. Reportedly, almost half of the unique spike-specific TCRs recognized epitopes lying outside the regions that are mutated in the B.1.351 and B.1.1.7 variants.

The germline V gene (reference sequence) specifies MNHEY as CDR1 and SMNVEV as CDR2. Measured from the cysteine to the phenylalanine, the CDR3 is 11 residues long. Kept here is only the CDR3 DNA, which spans 33 bases and is read in frame from base 1. V and J are truncated by 4 bases and 6 bases respectively, leaving an intervening sequence of 7 bases. The CDR3 regions of human TCRbeta chains were subjected to immunosequencing. The original methods were these. Repertoire TCRs were matched against a reference library of SARS-CoV-2-specific TCRs generated with the MIRA antigen-specificity platform. Breadth was defined as the fraction of unique TCRs that were SARS-CoV-2-associated, and depth was defined as the fraction of total T cells that were SARS-CoV-2-associated. Using the MIRA data, each spike-specific TCR was assigned both to the spike region to which the TCR was reactive and to a CD4 or CD8 class. Log10-transformed breadth and depth values were compared by one-way ANOVA with Sidak's multiple comparisons tests. TCRdb obtained this table from immuneACCESS and retained in-frame rearrangements with V and J assigned. These tables miss some clones; where compared with another copy, unresolved V genes account for less than half of the shortfall, and the remainder is unexplained. The DNA was the basis for D and trimming; V, J and clone size are from that table. The sample data list around 160,000 clones, and about 92% of these were observed just once. Of the sample, around 1.3% is held by the ten largest clones.

The time point tag for this specimen amounts to: about 28 days (+/-7) after the second vaccine dose. AZD1222 recipients given second doses at about 4 weeks or at about 12 weeks were pooled, since spike-specific TCR depth and breadth were not found to differ between the two schedules. The vaccinee samples were drawn from two UK trials, COV001 and COV002, one of which was a single-blind randomized controlled phase 2/3 trial testing AZD1222 (ChAdOx1 nCoV-19) in healthy adults. For TCRbeta chain sequencing, PBMC samples from trial participants were taken at day 0 and at day 28 after the second dose. Note on this clone: Its antigen is still unknown. The sample holds no much larger clone one base away, and base qualities are not on file. Other DNA sequences in the sample encode the same CDR3.

Source: peripheral blood, taken 28 days after the second AZD1222 dose. This clonotype originated in an adult who received the AZD1222 COVID-19 vaccine. Rearrangement joined TRBV27 to TRBJ2-7; no D gene is confidently identified. The DNA reads TGTGCCAGCAGTTCCTCCGGCGAGCAGTACTTC. Its translation is CASSSSGEQYF.